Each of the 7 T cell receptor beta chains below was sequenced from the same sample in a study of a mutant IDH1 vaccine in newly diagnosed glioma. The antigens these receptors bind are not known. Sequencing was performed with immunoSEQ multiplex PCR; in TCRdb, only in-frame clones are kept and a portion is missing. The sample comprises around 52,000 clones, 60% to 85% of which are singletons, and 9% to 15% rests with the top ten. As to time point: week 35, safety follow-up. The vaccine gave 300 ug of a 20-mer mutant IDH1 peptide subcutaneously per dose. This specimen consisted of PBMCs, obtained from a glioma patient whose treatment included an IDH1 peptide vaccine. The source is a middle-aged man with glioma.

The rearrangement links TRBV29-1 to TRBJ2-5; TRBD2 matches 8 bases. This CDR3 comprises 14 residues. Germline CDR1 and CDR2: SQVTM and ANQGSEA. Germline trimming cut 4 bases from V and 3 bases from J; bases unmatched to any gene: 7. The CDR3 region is CSVGGGRGEETQYF. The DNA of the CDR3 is TGCAGCGTTGGCGGGGGGCGCGGGGAAGAGACCCAGTACTTC. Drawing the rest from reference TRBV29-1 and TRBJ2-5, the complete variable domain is SAVISQKPSRDICQRGTSLTIQCQVDSQVTMMFWYRQQPGQSLTLIATANQGSEATYESGFVIDKFPISRPNLTFSTLTVSNMSPEDSSIYLCSVGGGRGEETQYFGPGTRLLVL.

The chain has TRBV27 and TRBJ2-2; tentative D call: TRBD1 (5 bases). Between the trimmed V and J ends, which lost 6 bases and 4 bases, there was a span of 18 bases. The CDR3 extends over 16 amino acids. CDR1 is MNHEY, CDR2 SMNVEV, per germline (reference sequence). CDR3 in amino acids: CASRPIPAGRTGELFF. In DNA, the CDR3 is TGTGCCAGCAGACCGATCCCCGCAGGGCGCACCGGGGAGCTGTTTTTT.

CDR3 bases: TGTGCCAGTAGTATCCGGGCGCCTAGCACAGATACGCAGTATTTT. Translating it yields CASSIRAPSTDTQYF. The J gene is TRBJ2-3, the V gene TRBV19; unclear D gene. Germline V gene sequence: CDR1 LNHDA, CDR2 SQIVND (reference sequence). The CDR3 runs to 15 residues. With 3 bases removed from V and 0 bases from J, the gap between germline ends came to 10 bases.

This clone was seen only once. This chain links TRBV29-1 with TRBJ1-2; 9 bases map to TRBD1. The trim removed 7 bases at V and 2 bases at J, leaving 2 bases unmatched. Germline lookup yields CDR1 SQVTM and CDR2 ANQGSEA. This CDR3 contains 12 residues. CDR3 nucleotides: TGCAGCGGAACAGGGGGCAACTATGGCTACACCTTC. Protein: CSGTGGNYGYTF.

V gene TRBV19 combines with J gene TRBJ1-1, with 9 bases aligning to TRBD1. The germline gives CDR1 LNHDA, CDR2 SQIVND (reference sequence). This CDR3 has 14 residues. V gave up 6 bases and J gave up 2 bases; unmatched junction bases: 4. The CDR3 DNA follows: TGTGCCAGTAGGGACAGGGGAGGTAACACTGAAGCTTTCTTT. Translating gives CASRDRGGNTEAFF.

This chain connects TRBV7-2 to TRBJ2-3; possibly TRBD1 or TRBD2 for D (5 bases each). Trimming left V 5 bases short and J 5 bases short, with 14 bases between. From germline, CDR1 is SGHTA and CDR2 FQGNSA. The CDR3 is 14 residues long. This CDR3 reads CASSLEGSGDTQYF. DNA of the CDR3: TGTGCCAGCAGCCTCGAGGGGTCGGGAGATACGCAGTATTTT.

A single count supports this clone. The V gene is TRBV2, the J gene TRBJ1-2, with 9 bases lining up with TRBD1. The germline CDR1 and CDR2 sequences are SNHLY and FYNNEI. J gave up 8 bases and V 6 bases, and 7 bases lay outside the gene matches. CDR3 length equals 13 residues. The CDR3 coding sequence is TGTGCCAGCAGAGGACAGGGGCCTCTAGGCTACACCTTC. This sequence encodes CASRGQGPLGYTF. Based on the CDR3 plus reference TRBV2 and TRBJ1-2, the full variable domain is EPEVTQTPSHQVTQMGQEVILRCVPISNHLYFYWYRQILGQKVEFLVSFYNNEISEKSEIFDDQFSVERPDGSNFTLKIRSTKLEDSAMYFCASRGQGPLGYTFGSGTRLTVV.